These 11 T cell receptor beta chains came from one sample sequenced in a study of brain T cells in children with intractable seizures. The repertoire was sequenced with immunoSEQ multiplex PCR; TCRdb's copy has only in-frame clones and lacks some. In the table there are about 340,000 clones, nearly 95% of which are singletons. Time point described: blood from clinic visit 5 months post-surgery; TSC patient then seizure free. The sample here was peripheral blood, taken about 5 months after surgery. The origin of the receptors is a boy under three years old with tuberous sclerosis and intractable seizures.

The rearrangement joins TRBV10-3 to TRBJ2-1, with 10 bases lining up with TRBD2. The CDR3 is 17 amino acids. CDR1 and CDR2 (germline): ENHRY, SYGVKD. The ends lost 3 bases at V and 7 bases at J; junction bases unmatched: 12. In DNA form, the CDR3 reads TGTGCCATCAGTGACCCGAGCCTAGCGGGAGCTTGGAATGAGCAGTTCTTC. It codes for CAISDPSLAGAWNEQFF.

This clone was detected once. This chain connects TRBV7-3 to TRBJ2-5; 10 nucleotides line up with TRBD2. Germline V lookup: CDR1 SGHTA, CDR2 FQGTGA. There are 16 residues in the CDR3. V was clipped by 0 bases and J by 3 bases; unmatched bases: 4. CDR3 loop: CASSLTRLAGKETQYF. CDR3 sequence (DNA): TGTGCCAGCAGCTTAACTCGACTAGCGGGCAAAGAGACCCAGTACTTC.

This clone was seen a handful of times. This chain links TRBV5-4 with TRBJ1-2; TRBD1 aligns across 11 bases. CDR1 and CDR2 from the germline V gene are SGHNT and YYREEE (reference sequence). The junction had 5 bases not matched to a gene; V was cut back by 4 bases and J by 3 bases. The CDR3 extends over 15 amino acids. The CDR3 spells CASSPWTGGDYGYTF. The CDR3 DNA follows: TGTGCCAGCAGCCCTTGGACAGGGGGCGACTATGGCTACACCTTC.

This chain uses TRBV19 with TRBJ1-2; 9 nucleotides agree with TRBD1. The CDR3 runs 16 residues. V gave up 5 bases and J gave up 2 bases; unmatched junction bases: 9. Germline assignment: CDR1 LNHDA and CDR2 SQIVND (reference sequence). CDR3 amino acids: CASSLVKGTGNYGYTF. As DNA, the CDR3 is TGTGCCAGTAGTCTCGTAAAAGGGACAGGGAACTATGGCTACACCTTC.

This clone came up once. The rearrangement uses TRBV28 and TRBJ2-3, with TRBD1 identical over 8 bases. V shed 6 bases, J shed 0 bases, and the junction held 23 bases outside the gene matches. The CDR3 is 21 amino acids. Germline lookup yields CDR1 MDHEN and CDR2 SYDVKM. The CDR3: CASRSGFPLDRDLSSTDTQYF. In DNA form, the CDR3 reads TGTGCCAGCAGGTCGGGATTCCCCTTGGACAGGGACCTCAGTAGCACAGATACGCAGTATTTT.

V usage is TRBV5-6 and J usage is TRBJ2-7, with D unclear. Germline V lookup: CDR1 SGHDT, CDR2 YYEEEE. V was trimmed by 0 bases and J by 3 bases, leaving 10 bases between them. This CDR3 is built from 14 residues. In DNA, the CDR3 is TGTGCCAGCAGCTTGGCCCAGGTTCTCTACGAGCAGTACTTC. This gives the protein CASSLAQVLYEQYF.

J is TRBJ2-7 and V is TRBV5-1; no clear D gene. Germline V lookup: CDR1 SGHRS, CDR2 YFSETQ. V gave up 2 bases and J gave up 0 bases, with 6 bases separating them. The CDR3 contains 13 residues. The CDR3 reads CASSFGISYEQYF. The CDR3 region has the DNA TGCGCCAGCAGCTTTGGCATCTCCTACGAGCAGTACTTC.

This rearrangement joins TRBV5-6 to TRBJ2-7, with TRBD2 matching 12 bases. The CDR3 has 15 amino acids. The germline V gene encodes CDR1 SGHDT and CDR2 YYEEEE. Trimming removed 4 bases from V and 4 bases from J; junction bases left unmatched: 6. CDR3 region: CASSPRLAGVYEQYF. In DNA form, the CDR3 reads TGTGCCAGCAGCCCCAGACTAGCGGGGGTATACGAGCAGTACTTC. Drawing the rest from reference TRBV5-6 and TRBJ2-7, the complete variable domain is DAGVTQSPTHLIKTRGQQVTLRCSPKSGHDTVSWYQQALGQGPQFIFQYYEEEERQRGNFPDRFSGHQFPNYSSELNVNALLLGDSALYLCASSPRLAGVYEQYFGPGTRLTVT.

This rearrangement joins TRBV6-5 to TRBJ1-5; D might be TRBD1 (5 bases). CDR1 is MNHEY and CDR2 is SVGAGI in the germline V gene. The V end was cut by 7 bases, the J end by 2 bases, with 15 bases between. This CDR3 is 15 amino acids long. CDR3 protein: CASIEGKFRNQPQHF. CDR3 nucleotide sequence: TGTGCCAGCATAGAGGGGAAGTTCCGCAATCAGCCCCAGCATTTT.

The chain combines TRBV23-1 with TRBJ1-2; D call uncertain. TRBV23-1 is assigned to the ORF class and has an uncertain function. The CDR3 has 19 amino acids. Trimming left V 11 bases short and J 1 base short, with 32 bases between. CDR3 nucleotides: TGCGCCGGCCCCCTCGAACCCCTCTTCCCGGGCGGGCATAACTATGGCTACACCTTC. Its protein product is CAGPLEPLFPGGHNYGYTF.

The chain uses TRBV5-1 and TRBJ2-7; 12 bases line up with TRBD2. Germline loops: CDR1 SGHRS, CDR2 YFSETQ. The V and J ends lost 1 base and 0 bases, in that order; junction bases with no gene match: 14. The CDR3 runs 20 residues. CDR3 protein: CASSLFSRLAGVAPSYEQYF. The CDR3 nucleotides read TGCGCCAGCAGCTTGTTTTCTAGACTAGCGGGAGTTGCTCCCTCCTACGAGCAGTACTTC.